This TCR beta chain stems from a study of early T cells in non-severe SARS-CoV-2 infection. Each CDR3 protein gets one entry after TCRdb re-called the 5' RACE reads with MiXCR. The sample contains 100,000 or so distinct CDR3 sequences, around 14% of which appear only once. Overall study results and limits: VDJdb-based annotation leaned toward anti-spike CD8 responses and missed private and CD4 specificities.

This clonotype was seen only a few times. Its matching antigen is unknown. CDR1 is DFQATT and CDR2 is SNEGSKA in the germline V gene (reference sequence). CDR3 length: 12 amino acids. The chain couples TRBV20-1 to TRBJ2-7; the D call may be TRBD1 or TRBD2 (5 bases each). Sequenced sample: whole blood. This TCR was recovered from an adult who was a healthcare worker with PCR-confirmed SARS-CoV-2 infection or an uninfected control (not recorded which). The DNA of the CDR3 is TGCAGCCCGATGGGACGAATGGGCGAGCAGTACTTC. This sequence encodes CSPMGRMGEQYF.